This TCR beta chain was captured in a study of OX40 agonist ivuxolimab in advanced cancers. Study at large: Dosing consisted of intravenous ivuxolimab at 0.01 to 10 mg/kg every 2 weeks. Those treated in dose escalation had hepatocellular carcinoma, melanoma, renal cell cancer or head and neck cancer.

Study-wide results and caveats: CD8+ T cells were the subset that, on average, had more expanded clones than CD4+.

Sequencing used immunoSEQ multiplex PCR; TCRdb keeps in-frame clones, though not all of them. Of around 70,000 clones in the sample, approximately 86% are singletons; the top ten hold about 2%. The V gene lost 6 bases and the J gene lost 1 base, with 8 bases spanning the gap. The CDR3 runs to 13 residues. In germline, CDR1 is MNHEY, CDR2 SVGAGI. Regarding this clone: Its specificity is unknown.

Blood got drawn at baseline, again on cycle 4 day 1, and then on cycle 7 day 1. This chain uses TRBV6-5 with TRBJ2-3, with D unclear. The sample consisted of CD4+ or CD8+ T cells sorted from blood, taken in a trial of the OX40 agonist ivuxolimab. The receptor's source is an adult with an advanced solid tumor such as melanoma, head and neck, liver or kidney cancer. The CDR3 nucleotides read TGTGCCAGCAGATCAGCCGGCACAGATACGCAGTATTTT. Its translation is CASRSAGTDTQYF.